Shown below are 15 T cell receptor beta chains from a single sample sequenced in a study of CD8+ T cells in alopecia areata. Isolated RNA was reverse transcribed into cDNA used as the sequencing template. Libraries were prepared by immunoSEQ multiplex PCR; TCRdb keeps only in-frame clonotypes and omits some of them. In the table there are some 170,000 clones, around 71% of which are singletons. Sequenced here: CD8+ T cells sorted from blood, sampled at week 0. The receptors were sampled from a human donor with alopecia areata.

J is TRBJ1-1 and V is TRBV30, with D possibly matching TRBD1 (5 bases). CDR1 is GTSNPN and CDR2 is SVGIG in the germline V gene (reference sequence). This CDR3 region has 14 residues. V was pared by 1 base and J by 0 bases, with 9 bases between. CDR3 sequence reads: CAWSADSMNTEAFF. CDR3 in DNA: TGTGCCTGGAGTGCAGACAGCATGAACACTGAAGCTTTCTTT.

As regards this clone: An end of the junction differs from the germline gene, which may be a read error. CDR3 nucleotide sequence: TGTGCTAGCAGCCCTGGACAGGGGGACTATGAGCAGTTCTTC. Amino acids: CASSPGQGDYEQFF. This sequence joins TRBV7-7 and TRBJ2-1; 10 bases line up with TRBD1. There are 14 residues in the CDR3. CDR1 is SSHAT and CDR2 is FNYEAQ in the germline V gene (reference sequence). Using reference TRBV7-7 and TRBJ2-1 for the parts outside the CDR3, the full variable domain is GAGVSQSPRYKVTKRGQDVTLRCDPISSHATLYWYQQALGQGPEFLTYFNYEAQPDKSGLPSDRFSAERPEGSISTLTIQRTEQRDSAMYRCASSPGQGDYEQFFGPGTRLTVL.

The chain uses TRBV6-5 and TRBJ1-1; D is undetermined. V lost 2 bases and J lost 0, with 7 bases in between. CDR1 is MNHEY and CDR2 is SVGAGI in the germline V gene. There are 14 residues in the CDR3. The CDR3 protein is CASSYAPMNTEAFF. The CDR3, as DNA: TGTGCCAGCAGTTACGCCCCAATGAACACTGAAGCTTTCTTT.

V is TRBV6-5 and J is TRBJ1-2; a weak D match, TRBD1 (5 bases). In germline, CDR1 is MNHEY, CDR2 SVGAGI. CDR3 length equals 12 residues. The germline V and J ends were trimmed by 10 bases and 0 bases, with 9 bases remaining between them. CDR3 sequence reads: CATSTANYGYTF. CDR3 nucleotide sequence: TGTGCCACCTCGACAGCTAACTATGGCTACACCTTC.

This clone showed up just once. For the CDR3, the DNA is TGTGCCAGCAGCTTAGGGGAGGAGCAGTTCTTC. Translating it yields CASSLGEEQFF. This sequence joins TRBV7-8 and TRBJ2-1, with D possibly TRBD2 on 5 matching bases. This CDR3 spans 11 amino acids. Trimming removed 1 base from V and 10 bases from J, with 5 bases in between. CDR1 is SGHVS and CDR2 is FQNEAQ in the germline V gene.

The CDR3 sequence: CASSLSTGPRSYNEQFF. As DNA, the CDR3 is TGTGCCAGCAGTTTATCAACCGGGCCCCGCTCCTACAATGAGCAGTTCTTC. V usage is TRBV27 and J usage is TRBJ2-1, with D hard to call. V was clipped by 0 bases and J by 0 bases, with 12 bases between them. CDR1 and CDR2 (germline): MNHEY, SMNVEV (reference sequence). The CDR3 has 17 amino acids.

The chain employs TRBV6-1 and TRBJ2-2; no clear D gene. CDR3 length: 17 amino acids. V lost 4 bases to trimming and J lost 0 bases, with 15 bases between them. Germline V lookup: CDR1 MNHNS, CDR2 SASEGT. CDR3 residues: CASSAFPAGTNTGELFF. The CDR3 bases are TGTGCCAGCAGTGCATTCCCGGCAGGAACGAACACCGGGGAGCTGTTTTTT.

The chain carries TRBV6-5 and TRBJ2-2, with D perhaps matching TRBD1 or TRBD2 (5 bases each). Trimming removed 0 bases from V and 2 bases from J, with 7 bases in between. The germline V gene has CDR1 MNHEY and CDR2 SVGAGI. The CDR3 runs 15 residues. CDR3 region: CASSYSRGNTGELFF. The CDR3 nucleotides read TGTGCCAGCAGTTACTCGAGGGGTAACACCGGGGAGCTGTTTTTT.

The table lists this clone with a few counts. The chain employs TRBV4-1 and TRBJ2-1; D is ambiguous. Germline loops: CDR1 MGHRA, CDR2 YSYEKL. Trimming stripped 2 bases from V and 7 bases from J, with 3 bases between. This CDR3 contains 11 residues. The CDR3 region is CASSQFNEQFF. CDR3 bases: TGCGCCAGCAGCCAATTTAATGAGCAGTTCTTC.

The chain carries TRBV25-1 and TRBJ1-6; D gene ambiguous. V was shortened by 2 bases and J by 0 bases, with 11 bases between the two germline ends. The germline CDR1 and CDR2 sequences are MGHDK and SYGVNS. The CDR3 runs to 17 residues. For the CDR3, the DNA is TGTGCCAGCAGTGAAATCGTAAACAGCTCCTATAATTCACCCCTCCACTTT. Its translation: CASSEIVNSSYNSPLHF.

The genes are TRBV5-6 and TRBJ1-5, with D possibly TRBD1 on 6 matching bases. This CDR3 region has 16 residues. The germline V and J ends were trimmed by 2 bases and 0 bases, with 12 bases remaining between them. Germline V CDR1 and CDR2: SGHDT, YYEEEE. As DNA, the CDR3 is TGTGCCAGCAGCTTTGGACAGACTCTTAGCAATCAGCCCCAGCATTTT. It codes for CASSFGQTLSNQPQHF.

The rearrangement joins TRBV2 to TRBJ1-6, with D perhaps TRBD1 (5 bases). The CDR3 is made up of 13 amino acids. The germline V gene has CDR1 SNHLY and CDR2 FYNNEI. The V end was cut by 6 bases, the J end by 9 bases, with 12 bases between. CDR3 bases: TGTGCCAGCAGGCCCCCTGGGGGTTCACCCCTCCACTTT. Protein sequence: CASRPPGGSPLHF.

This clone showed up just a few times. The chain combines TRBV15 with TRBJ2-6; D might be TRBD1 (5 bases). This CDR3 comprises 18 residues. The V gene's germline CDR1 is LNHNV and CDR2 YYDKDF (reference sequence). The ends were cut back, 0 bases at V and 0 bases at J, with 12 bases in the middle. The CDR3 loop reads CATSRDRDSPSGANVLTF. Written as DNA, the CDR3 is TGTGCCACCAGCAGAGATCGAGACAGCCCCTCTGGGGCCAACGTCCTGACTTTC.

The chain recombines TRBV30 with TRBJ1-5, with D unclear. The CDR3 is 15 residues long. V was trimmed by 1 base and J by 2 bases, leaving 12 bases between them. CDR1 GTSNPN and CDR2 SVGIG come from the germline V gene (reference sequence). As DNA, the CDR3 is TGTGCCTGGAGTGACAATCTCGGGGGCAATCAGCCCCAGCATTTT. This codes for CAWSDNLGGNQPQHF.

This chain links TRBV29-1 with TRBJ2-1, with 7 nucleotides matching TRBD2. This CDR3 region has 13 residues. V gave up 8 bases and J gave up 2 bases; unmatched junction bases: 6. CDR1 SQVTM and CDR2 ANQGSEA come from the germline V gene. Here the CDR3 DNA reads TGCAGCACTTCGGGGGGAACCTACAATGAGCAGTTCTTC. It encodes CSTSGGTYNEQFF.